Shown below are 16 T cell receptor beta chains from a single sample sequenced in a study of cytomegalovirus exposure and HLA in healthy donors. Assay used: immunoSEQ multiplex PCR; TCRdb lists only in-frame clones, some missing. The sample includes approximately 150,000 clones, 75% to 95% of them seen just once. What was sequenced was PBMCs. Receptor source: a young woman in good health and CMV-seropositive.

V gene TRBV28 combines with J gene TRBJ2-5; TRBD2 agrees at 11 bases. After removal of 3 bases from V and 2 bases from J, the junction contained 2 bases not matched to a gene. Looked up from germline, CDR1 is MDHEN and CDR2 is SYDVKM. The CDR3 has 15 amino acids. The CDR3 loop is CASSLTSGEQETQYF. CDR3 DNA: TGTGCCAGCAGTTTGACTAGCGGGGAACAAGAGACCCAGTACTTC.

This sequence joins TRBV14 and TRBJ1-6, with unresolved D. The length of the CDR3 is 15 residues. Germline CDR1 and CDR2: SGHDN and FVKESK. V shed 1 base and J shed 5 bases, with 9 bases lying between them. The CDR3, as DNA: TGTGCCAGCAGCCAAGGAACCCACAATAATTCACCCCTCCACTTT. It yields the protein CASSQGTHNNSPLHF.

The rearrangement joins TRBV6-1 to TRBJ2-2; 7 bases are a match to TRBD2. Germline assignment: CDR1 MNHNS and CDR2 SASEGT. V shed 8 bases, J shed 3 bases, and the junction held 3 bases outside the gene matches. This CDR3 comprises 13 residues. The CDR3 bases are TGTGCCAGCGGCGGGAGCGACACCGGGGAGCTGTTTTTT. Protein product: CASGGSDTGELFF.

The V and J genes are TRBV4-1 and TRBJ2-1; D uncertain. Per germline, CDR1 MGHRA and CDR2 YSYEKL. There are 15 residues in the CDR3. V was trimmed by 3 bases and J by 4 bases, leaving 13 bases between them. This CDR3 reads CASSQPPTFYNEQFF. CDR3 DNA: TGCGCCAGCAGCCAGCCGCCTACTTTTTACAATGAGCAGTTCTTC.

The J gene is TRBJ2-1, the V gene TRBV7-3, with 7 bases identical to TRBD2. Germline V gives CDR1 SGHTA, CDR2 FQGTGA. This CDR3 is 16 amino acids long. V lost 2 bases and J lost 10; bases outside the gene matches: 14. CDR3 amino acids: CASSLDVVGRGKEQFF. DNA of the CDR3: TGTGCCAGCAGCTTAGATGTTGTCGGGCGGGGGAAGGAGCAGTTCTTC.

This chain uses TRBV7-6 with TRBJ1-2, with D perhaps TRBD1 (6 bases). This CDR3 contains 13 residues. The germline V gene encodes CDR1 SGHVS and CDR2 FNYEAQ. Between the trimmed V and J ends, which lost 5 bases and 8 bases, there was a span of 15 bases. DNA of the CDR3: TGTGCCAGCAGCCCTTCGGGGGGCGGCGGCTACACCTTC. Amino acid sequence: CASSPSGGGGYTF.

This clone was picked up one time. The CDR3 DNA reads TGTGCCAGCAGCTCCTCAGAGATAAGACTTAACTATGGCTACACCTTC. Its translation is CASSSSEIRLNYGYTF. The rearrangement links TRBV5-6 to TRBJ1-2; D remains ambiguous. The CDR3 is 16 residues long. V was pared by 3 bases and J by 1 base, with 16 bases between. Per germline, CDR1 SGHDT and CDR2 YYEEEE.

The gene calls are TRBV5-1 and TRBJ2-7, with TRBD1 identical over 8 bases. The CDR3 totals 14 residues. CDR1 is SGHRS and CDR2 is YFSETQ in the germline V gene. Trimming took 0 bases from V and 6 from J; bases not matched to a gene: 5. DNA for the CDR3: TGCGCCAGCAGCTTGGGGGATACAGGGGGCGAGCAGTACTTC. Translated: CASSLGDTGGEQYF.

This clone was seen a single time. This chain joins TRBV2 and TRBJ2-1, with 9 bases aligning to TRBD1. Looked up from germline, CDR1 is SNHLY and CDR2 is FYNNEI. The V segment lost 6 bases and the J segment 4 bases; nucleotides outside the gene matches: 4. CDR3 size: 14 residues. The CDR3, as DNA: TGTGCCAGCAGGGGACAGGGTTTATACAATGAGCAGTTCTTC. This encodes CASRGQGLYNEQFF.

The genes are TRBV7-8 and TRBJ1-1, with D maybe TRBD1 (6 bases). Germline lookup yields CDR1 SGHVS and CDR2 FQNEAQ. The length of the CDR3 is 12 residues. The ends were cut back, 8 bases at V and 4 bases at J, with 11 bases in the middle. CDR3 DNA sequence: TGTGCCAGCTCTACAGGGACCACTGAAGCTTTCTTT. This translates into CASSTGTTEAFF. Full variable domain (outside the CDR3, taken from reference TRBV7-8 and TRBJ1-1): GAGVSQSPRYKVAKRGQDVALRCDPISGHVSLFWYQQALGQGPEFLTYFQNEAQLDKSGLPSDRFFAERPEGSVSTLKIQRTQQEDSAVYLCASSTGTTEAFFGQGTRLTVV.

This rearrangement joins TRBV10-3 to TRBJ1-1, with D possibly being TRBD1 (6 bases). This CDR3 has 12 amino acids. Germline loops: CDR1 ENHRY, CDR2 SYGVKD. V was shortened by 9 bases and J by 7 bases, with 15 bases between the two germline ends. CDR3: CAIGQTNSEAFF. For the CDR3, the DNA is TGTGCCATAGGACAGACCAATAGTGAAGCTTTCTTT.

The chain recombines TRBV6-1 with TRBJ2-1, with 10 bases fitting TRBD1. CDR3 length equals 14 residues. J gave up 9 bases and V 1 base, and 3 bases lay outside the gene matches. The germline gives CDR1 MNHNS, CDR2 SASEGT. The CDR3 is CASSEGQGAGEQFF. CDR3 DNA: TGTGCCAGCAGTGAAGGACAGGGGGCAGGTGAGCAGTTCTTC.

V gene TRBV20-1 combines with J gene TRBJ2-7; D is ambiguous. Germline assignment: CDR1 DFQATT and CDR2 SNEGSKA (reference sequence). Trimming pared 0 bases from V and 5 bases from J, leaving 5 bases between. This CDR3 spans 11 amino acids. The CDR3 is CSARDPNEQYF. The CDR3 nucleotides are TGCAGTGCTAGAGATCCCAACGAGCAGTACTTC.

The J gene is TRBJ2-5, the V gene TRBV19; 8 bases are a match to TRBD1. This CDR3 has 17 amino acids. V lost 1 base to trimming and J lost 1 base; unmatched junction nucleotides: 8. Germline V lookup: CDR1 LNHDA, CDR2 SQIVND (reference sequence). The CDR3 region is CASSIASVGTGQETQYF. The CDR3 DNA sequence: TGTGCCAGTAGTATAGCCTCAGTGGGGACAGGCCAAGAGACCCAGTACTTC.

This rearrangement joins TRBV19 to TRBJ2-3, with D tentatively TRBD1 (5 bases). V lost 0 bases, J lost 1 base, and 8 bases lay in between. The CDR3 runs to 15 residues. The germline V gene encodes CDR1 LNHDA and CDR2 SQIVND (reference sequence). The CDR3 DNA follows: TGTGCCAGTAGTATAGAAGCAGGGCGCACAGATACGCAGTATTTT. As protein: CASSIEAGRTDTQYF. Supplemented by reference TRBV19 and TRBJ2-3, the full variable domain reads DGGITQSPKYLFRKEGQNVTLSCEQNLNHDAMYWYRQDPGQGLRLIYYSQIVNDFQKGDIAEGYSVSREKKESFPLTVTSAQKNPTAFYLCASSIEAGRTDTQYFGPGTRLTVL.

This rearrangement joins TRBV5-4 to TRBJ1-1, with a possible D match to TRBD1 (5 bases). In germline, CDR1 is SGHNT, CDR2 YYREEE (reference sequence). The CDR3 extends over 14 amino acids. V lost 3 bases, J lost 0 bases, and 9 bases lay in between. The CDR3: CASSSDILNTEAFF. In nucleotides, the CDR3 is TGTGCCAGCAGCTCGGACATACTGAACACTGAAGCTTTCTTT.